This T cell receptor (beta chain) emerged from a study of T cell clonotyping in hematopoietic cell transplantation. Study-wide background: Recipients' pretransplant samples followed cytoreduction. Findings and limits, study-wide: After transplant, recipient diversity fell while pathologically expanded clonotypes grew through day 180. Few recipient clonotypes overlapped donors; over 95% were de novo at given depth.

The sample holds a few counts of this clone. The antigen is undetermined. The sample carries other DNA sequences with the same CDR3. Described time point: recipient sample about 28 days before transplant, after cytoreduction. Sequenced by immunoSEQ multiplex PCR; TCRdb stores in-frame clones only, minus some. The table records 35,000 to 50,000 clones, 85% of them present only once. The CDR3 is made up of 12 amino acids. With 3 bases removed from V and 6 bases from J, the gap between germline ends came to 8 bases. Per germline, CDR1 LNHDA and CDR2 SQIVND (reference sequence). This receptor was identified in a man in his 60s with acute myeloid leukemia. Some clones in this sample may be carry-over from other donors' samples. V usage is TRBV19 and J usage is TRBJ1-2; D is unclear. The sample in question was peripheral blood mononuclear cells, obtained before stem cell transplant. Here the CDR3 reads CASSIPGDGYTF. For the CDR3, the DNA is TGTGCCAGTAGTATTCCTGGAGATGGCTACACCTTC.